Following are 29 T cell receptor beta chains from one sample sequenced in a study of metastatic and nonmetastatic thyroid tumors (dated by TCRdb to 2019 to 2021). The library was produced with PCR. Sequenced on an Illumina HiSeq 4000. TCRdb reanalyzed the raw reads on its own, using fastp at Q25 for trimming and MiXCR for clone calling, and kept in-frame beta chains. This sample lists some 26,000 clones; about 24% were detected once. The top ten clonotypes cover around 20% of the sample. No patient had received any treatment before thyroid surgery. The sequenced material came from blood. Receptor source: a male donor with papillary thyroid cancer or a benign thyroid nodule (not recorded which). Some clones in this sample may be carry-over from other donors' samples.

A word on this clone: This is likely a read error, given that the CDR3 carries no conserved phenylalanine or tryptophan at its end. The CDR3 DNA follows: TGCGCCAGCAGCCCTGGACACCTCGAGAACTATGGCTACACCATC. Its translation: CASSPGHLENYGYTI. V gene TRBV5-1 combines with J gene TRBJ1-2; D may be TRBD1 (5 bases). Germline CDR1 is SGHRS and CDR2 is YFSETQ. The V end lost 4 bases, the J end lost 2 bases, and 15 bases lay between the germline ends. CDR3 length: 15 residues.

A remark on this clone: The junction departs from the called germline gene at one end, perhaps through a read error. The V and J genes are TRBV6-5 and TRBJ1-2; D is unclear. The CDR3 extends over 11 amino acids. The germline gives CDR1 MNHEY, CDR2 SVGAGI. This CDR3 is CASCYSAGYTF. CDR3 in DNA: TGTGCCAGCTGTTACTCTGCCGGATACACGTTC.

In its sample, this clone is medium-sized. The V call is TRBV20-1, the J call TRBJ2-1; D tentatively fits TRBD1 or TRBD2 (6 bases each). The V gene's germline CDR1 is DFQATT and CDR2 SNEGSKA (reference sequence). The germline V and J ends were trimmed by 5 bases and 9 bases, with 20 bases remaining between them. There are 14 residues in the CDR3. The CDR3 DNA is TGCAGTGCTCGGTTTAGGGGGGTACAGGCTGAGCAGTTCTTC. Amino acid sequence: CSARFRGVQAEQFF.

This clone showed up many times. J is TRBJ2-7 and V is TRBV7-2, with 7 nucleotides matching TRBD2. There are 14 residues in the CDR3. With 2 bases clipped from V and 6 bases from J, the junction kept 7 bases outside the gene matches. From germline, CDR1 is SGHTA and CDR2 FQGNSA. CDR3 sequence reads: CASSLTGGRSEQYF. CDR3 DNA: TGTGCCAGCAGCTTAACGGGAGGCCGCTCCGAGCAGTACTTC. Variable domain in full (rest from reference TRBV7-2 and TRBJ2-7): GAGVSQSPSNKVTEKGKDVELRCDPISGHTALYWYRQSLGQGLEFLIYFQGNSAPDKSGLPSDRFSAERTGGSVSTLTIQRTQQEDSAVYLCASSLTGGRSEQYFGPGTRLTVT.

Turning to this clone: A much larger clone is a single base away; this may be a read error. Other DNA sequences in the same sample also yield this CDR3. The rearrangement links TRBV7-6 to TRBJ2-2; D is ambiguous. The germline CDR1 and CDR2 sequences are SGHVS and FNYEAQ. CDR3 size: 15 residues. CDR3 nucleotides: TGTGCCAGTAGCTTAGAACAGATGAACACCGGGGAGCTGTTTTTT. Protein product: CASSLEQMNTGELFF.

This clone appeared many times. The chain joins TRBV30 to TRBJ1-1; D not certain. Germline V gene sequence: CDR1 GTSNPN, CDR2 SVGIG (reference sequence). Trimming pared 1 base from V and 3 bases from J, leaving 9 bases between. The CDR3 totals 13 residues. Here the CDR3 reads CAWSARRDTEAFF. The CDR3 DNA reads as TGTGCCTGGAGTGCTCGCCGGGACACTGAAGCTTTCTTT.

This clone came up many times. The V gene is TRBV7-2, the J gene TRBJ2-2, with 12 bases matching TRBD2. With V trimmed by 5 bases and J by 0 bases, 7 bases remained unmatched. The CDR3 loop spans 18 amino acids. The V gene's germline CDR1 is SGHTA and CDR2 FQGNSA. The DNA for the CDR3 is TGTGCCAGCAGCCGAGGACTAGCGGGACACGCGAACACCGGGGAGCTGTTTTTT. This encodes CASSRGLAGHANTGELFF.

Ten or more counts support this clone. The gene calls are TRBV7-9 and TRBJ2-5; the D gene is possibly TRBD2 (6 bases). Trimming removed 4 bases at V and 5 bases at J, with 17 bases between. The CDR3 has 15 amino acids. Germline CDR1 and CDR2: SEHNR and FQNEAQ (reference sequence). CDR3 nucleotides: TGTGCCAGCAGCTCCGGAGGGCGAGAATGGGAGACCCAGTACTTC. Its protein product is CASSSGGREWETQYF.

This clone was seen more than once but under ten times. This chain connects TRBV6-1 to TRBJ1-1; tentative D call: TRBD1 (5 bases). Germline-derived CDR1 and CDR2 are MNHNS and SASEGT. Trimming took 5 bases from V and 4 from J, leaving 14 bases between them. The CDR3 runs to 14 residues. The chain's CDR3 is CASSLVRQGTEAFF. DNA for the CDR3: TGTGCCAGCAGTCTCGTGAGGCAGGGCACTGAAGCTTTCTTT.

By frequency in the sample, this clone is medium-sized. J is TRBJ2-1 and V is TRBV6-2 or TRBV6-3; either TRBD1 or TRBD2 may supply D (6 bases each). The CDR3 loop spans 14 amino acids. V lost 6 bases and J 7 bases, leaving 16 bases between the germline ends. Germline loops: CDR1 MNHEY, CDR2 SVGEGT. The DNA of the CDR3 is TGTGCCAGCAGAAGGCCGGGGGCTCGAAATGAGCAGTTCTTC. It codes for CASRRPGARNEQFF.

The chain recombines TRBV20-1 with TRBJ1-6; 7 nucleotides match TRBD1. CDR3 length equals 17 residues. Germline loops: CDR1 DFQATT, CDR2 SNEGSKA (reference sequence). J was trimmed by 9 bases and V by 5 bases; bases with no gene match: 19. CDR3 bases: TGCAGTGCTCCCCCCCCGCTCCGGACAGGAGGGGGTTCACCCCTCCACTTT. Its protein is CSAPPPLRTGGGSPLHF.

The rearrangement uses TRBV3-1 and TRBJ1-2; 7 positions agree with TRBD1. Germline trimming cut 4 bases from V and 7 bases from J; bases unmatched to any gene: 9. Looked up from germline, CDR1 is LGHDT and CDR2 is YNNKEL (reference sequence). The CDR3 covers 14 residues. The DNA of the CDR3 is TGTGCCAGCAGCCCGACTGACAGGGCCCGTGGCTACACCTTC. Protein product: CASSPTDRARGYTF.

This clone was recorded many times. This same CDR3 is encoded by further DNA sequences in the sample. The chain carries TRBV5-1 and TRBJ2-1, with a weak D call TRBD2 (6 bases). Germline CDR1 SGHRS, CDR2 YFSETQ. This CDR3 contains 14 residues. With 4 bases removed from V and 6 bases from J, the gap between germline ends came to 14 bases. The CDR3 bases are TGCGCCAGCAGCCTCGGGACTCCCCCCAATGAGCAGTTCTTC. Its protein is CASSLGTPPNEQFF.

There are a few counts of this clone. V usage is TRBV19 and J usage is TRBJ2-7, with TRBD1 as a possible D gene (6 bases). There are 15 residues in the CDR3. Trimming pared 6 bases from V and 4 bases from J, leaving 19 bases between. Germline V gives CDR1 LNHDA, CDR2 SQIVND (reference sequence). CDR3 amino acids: CASSPGLGGVYEQYF. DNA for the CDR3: TGTGCCAGTAGCCCAGGGCTAGGGGGAGTGTACGAGCAGTACTTC.

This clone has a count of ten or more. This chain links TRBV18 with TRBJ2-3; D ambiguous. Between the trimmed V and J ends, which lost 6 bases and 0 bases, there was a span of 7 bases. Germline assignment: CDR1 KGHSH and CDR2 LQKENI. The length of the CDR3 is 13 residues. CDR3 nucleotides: TGTGCCAGCTCGCTGGGAAGCACAGATACGCAGTATTTT. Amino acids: CASSLGSTDTQYF.

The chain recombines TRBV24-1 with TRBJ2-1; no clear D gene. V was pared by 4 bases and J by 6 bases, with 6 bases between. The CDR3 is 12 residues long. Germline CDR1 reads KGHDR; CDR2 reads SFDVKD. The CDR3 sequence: CATSEHSNEQFF. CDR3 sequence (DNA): TGTGCCACCAGTGAGCACTCCAATGAGCAGTTCTTC.

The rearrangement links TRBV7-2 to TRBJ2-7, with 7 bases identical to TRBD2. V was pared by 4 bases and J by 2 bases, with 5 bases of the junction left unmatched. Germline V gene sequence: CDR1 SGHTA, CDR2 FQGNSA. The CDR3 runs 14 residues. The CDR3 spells CASSSLADAYEQYF. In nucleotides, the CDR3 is TGTGCCAGCAGCTCCCTAGCGGATGCCTACGAGCAGTACTTC. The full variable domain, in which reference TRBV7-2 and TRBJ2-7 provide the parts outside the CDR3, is GAGVSQSPSNKVTEKGKDVELRCDPISGHTALYWYRQSLGQGLEFLIYFQGNSAPDKSGLPSDRFSAERTGGSVSTLTIQRTQQEDSAVYLCASSSLADAYEQYFGPGTRLTVT.

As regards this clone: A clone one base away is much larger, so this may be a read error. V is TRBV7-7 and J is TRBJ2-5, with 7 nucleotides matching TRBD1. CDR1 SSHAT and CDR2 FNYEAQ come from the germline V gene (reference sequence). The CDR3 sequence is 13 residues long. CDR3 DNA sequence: TGTGCTAGCAGCCAGGACAGGCAAGAGACCCAGTACTTC. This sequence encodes CASSQDRQETQYF.

CDR3 sequence (DNA): TGTGCCAGCAGCTTAGGACAGTTCTCTGGAAACACCATATATTTT. It is translated as CASSLGQFSGNTIYF. V usage is TRBV7-8 and J usage is TRBJ1-3, with D possibly matching TRBD1 (5 bases). CDR1 and CDR2 from the germline V gene are SGHVS and FQNEAQ. This CDR3 spans 15 amino acids. The V end was cut by 1 base, the J end by 0 bases, with 7 bases between.

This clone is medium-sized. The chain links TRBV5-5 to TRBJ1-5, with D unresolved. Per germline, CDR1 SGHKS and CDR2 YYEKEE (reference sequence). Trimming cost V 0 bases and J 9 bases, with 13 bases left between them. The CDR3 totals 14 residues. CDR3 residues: CASSLAETGWPQHF. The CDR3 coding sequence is TGTGCCAGCAGCTTGGCCGAGACGGGGTGGCCCCAGCATTTT.

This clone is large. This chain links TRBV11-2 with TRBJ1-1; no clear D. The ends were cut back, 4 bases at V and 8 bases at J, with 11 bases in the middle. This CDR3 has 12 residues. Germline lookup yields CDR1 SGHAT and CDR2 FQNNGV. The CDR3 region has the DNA TGTGCCAGCAGCTCCCAGTCCGGGGAAGCTTTCTTT. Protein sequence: CASSSQSGEAFF. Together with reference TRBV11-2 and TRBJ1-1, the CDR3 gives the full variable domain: EAGVAQSPRYKIIEKRQSVAFWCNPISGHATLYWYQQILGQGPKLLIQFQNNGVVDDSQLPKDRFSAERLKGVDSTLKIQPAKLEDSAVYLCASSSQSGEAFFGQGTRLTVV.

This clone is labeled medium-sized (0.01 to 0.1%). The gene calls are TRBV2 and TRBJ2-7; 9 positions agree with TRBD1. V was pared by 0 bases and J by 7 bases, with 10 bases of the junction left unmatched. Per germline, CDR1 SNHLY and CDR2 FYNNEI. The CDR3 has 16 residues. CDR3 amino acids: CASSEASGTGNGEQYF. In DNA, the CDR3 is TGTGCCAGCAGTGAAGCCTCCGGGACAGGGAATGGTGAGCAGTACTTC.

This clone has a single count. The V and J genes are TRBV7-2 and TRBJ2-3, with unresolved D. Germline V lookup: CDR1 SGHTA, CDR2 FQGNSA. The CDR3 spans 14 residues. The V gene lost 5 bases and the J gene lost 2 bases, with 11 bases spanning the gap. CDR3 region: CASSISLATDTQYF. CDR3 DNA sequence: TGTGCCAGCAGCATCAGCTTGGCCACAGATACGCAGTATTTT.

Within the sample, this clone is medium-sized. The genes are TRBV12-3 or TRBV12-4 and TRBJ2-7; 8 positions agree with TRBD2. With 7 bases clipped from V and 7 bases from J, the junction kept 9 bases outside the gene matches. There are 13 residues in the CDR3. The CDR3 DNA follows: TGTGCCAGCACGTCTAGCGGCGGGAGGGAGCAGTACTTC. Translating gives CASTSSGGREQYF.

This CDR3 reads CASSTNREYEQYF. The CDR3 DNA reads TGTGCCAGCAGTACAAACAGGGAATACGAGCAGTACTTC. V usage is TRBV6-2 or TRBV6-3 and J usage is TRBJ2-7; weak D call: TRBD1 (6 bases). CDR1 MNHEY and CDR2 SVGEGT come from the germline V gene. The CDR3 runs 13 residues. The V end was cut by 5 bases, the J end by 4 bases, with 12 bases between.

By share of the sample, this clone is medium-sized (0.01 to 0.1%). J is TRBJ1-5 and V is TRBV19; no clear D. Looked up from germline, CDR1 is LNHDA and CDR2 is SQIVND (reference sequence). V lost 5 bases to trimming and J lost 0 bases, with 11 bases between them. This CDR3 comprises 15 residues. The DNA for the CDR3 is TGTGCCAGTAGTCAGGCGTTTCATAGCAATCAGCCCCAGCATTTT. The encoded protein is CASSQAFHSNQPQHF. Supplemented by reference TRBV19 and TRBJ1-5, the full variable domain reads DGGITQSPKYLFRKEGQNVTLSCEQNLNHDAMYWYRQDPGQGLRLIYYSQIVNDFQKGDIAEGYSVSREKKESFPLTVTSAQKNPTAFYLCASSQAFHSNQPQHFGDGTRLSIL.

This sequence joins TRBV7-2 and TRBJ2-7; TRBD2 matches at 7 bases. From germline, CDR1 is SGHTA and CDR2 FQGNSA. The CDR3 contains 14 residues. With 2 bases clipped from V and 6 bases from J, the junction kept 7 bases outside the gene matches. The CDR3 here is CASSLSRGGREQYF. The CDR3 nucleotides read TGTGCCAGCAGCTTAAGTCGGGGAGGGCGCGAGCAGTACTTC.

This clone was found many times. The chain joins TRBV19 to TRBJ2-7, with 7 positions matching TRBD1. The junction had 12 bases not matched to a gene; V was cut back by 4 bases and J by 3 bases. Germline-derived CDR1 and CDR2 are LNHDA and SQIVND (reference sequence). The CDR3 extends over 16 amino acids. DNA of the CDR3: TGTGCCAGTAGTAGTCCCGGGGCAGGGGGTTTCTACGAGCAGTACTTC. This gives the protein CASSSPGAGGFYEQYF.

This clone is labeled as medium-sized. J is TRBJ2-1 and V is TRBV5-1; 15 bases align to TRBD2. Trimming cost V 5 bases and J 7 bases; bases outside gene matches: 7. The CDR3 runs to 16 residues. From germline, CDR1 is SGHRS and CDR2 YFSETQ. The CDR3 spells CASSWTSGRALNEQFF. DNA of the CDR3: TGCGCCAGCAGTTGGACTAGCGGGAGGGCTCTAAATGAGCAGTTCTTC. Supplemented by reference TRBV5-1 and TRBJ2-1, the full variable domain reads KAGVTQTPRYLIKTRGQQVTLSCSPISGHRSVSWYQQTPGQGLQFLFEYFSETQRNKGNFPGRFSGRQFSNSRSEMNVSTLELGDSALYLCASSWTSGRALNEQFFGPGTRLTVL.